This T cell receptor (beta chain) was identified during a study of metastatic and nonmetastatic thyroid tumors. Study context: The comparison covered peripheral blood and tumor or nodule tissue in malignant and benign thyroid patients. Whole-study results and caveats: TCR beta diversity was reportedly significantly higher in malignant thyroid tumors than benign nodules, in blood and tumor.

The CDR3 spans 17 residues. The germline gives CDR1 KGHSH, CDR2 LQKENI. The V and J ends lost 0 bases and 6 bases respectively, with 21 bases between them. This clone showed up many times. Its antigen is unknown. Original processing notes: Differences in CDR3 between clinicopathological groups were drawn on to build a classifier intended to discriminate distant-metastatic papillary thyroid cancer patients. Via MiXCR, TCRdb re-called the PCR reads. None of the V and J calls come from the authors' own analysis; TCRdb made them. The data show around 40,000 clones, about 18% seen once. Before thyroid surgery, none of the patients had received any treatment.

This TCR was sampled from a male donor with papillary thyroid cancer or a benign thyroid nodule (not recorded which). Some clones in this sample may be carry-over from other donors' samples. The chain employs TRBV18 and TRBJ2-7, with D perhaps given as TRBD1 or TRBD2 (6 bases each). Material for sequencing was blood. In DNA form, the CDR3 reads TGTGCCAGCTCACCACCCGCCAATTACGTCAGGGGAGGCGAGCAGTACTTC. Amino acids: CASSPPANYVRGGEQYF.